Listed here is a single TCR beta chain. As yet, its antigen is unknown. immunoSEQ v3.0 was run at survey level. Libraries were prepared by immunoSEQ multiplex PCR; TCRdb keeps only in-frame clonotypes and omits some of them. The sample includes about 25,000 clones, approximately 86% of them seen just once. This entry comes from a study of long-term antiretroviral therapy in people with HIV. Notes on the study in general: Blood dates from the mid-2000s to the late 2010s, possibly under older ART regimens.

The V end lost 6 bases, the J end lost 1 base, and 10 bases lay between the germline ends. Germline loops: CDR1 SNHLY, CDR2 FYNNEI. This CDR3 has 14 residues. The sequence came from a man aged 50-60 years with HIV. The chain employs TRBV2 and TRBJ1-5; D is ambiguous. Sequencing was performed on unsorted PBMCs, taken 1.8 years before starting antiretroviral therapy. CDR3 region: CASRSLSSNQPQHF. The CDR3 nucleotides are TGTGCCAGCAGGTCCCTGAGCAGCAATCAGCCCCAGCATTTT.